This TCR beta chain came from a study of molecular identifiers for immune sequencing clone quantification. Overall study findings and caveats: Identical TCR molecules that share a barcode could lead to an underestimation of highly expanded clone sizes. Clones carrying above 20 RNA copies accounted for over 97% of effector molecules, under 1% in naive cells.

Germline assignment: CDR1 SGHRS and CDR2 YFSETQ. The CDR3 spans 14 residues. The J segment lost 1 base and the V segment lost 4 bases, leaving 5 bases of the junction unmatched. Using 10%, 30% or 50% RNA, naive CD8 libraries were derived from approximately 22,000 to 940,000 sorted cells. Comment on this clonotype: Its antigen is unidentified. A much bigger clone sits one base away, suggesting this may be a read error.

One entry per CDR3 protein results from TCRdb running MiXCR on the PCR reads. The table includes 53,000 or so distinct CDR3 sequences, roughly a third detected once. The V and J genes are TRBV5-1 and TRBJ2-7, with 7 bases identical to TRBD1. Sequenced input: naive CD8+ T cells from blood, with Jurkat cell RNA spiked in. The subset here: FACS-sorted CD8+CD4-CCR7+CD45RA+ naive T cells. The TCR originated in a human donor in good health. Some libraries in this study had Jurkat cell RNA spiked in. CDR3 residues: CASSPLTGSYEQYF. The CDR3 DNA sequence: TGCGCCAGCAGCCCGTTGACAGGGTCCTACGAGCAGTACTTC.